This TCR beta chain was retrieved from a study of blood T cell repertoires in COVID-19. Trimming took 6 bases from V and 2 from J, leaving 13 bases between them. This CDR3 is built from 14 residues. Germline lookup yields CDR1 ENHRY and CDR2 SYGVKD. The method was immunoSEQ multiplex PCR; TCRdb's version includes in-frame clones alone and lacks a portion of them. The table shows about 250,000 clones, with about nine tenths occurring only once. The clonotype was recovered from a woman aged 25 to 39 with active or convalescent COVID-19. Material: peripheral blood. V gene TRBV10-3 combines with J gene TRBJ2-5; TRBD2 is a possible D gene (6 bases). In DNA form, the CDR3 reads TGTGCCATCAGCCCCGGAGGGCGGCAAGAGACCCAGTACTTC. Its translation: CAISPGGRQETQYF.